This T cell receptor (beta chain) was sequenced in a study of blood T cell repertoires in COVID-19. Study context: Sources were T cells, B-cell-depleted T cells, or PBMCs; the material itself was cDNA or gDNA.

TCRdb keeps only in-frame clones here, not all; method: immunoSEQ multiplex PCR. The sample records 200,000 to 250,000 clones, about 93% being singletons. This receptor was taken from a man aged 55 to 69 with COVID-19, enrolled during active disease. The sequenced sample consisted of peripheral blood.

In DNA form, the CDR3 reads TGTGCCAGCAGCCCTACAGGGGTCACTGAAGCTTTCTTT. Protein sequence: CASSPTGVTEAFF. The chain links TRBV9 to TRBJ1-1, with 7 positions matching TRBD1. Germline trimming cut 4 bases from V and 4 bases from J; bases unmatched to any gene: 4. The germline V gene encodes CDR1 SGDLS and CDR2 YYNGEE. The CDR3 sequence is 13 residues long.